Below, 24 T cell receptor beta chains from the same sample are listed, as sequenced in a study of blood T cell repertoires in COVID-19. Profiling relied on immunoSEQ multiplex PCR, and the TCRdb table lists in-frame clones only, not all of them. Found here are roughly 380,000 clones, more than 70% of them singletons; the top ten hold approximately 1.2%. The sample taken for sequencing was PBMCs or T cells enriched from blood (not recorded which). Every receptor here comes from a man aged 30 to 39 who had recovered from COVID-19.

This clone was counted only a few times. The chain has TRBV30 and TRBJ1-6; D is unclear. Germline V gene data show CDR1 as GTSNPN and CDR2 as SVGIG (reference sequence). Trimming cost V 0 bases and J 9 bases, with 6 bases left between them. This CDR3 is 12 amino acids long. Here the CDR3 DNA reads TGTGCCTGGAGTGTACTCCTTTCACCCCTCCACTTT. Translating gives CAWSVLLSPLHF. The complete variable domain, with remaining parts taken from reference TRBV30 and TRBJ1-6, reads SQTIHQWPATLVQPVGSPLSLECTVEGTSNPNLYWYRQAAGRGLQLLFYSVGIGQISSEVPQNLSASRPQDRQFILSSKKLLLSDSGFYLCAWSVLLSPLHFGNGTRLTVT.

The chain has TRBV7-9 and TRBJ1-5, with 7 bases fitting TRBD1. After removal of 5 bases from V and 7 bases from J, the junction contained 5 bases not matched to a gene. The CDR3 covers 13 residues. CDR1 SEHNR and CDR2 FQNEAQ come from the germline V gene (reference sequence). For the CDR3, the DNA is TGTGCCAGCAGCCCGCGGACAGGCCAGCCCCAGCATTTT. Translated: CASSPRTGQPQHF.

The chain employs TRBV5-1 and TRBJ1-1; 9 nucleotides agree with TRBD1. CDR1 is SGHRS and CDR2 is YFSETQ in the germline V gene. This CDR3 comprises 15 residues. The V gene end was trimmed by 6 bases and the J gene end by 1 base; junction bases not matched to a gene: 7. The chain's CDR3 is CASTTGGRGNTEAFF. The CDR3, as DNA: TGCGCCAGCACCACAGGGGGCAGGGGGAACACTGAAGCTTTCTTT.

V is TRBV7-9 and J is TRBJ1-4; D remains ambiguous. The germline V and J ends were trimmed by 1 base and 2 bases, with 8 bases remaining between them. Germline values: CDR1 SEHNR, CDR2 FQNEAQ (reference sequence). The CDR3 totals 15 residues. The DNA of the CDR3 is TGTGCCAGCAGCTTAGGTACTGAGACTAATGAAAAACTGTTTTTT. Amino acid sequence: CASSLGTETNEKLFF.

This CDR3 reads CASSEAIGTRTEAFF. The CDR3 nucleotides read TGTGCCAGCAGTGAAGCAATCGGGACACGTACTGAAGCTTTCTTT. The rearrangement joins TRBV6-1 to TRBJ1-1, with a tentative D call TRBD1 (6 bases). Deletions cut 0 bases from V and 5 bases from J, with 13 bases between. Germline CDR1 reads MNHNS; CDR2 reads SASEGT. The CDR3 contains 15 residues.

The chain carries TRBV27 and TRBJ2-5; D unresolved. Germline CDR1 reads MNHEY; CDR2 reads SMNVEV (reference sequence). Trimming removed 5 bases from V and 5 bases from J, with 12 bases in between. The length of the CDR3 is 13 residues. The CDR3 here is CASSLHRRETQYF. CDR3 DNA: TGTGCCAGCAGTCTCCATCGGCGGGAGACCCAGTACTTC.

The chain joins TRBV4-3 to TRBJ2-7; D possibly corresponds to TRBD1 (6 bases). The CDR3 has 16 amino acids. CDR1 is LGHNA, CDR2 YSLEER, per germline. The V end lost 0 bases, the J end lost 1 base, and 13 bases lay between the germline ends. CDR3 sequence (DNA): TGCGCCAGCAGCCAAGATCGAACAGGGCGGTCCTACGAGCAGTACTTC. As protein: CASSQDRTGRSYEQYF.

The chain is built from TRBV19 and TRBJ1-1; 8 positions agree with TRBD1. The V gene's germline CDR1 is LNHDA and CDR2 SQIVND (reference sequence). J was trimmed by 4 bases and V by 8 bases; bases with no gene match: 9. The CDR3 is 14 residues long. The CDR3 DNA reads as TGTGCCAGTGAAAGGACAGGGACATCCACTGAAGCTTTCTTT. Protein sequence: CASERTGTSTEAFF.

The chain is built from TRBV6-5 and TRBJ2-6; D perhaps matches TRBD2 (6 bases). V dropped 4 bases and J dropped 2 bases, with 9 bases sitting between them. The CDR3 has 15 amino acids. The germline CDR1 and CDR2 sequences are MNHEY and SVGAGI. Here the CDR3 DNA reads TGTGCCAGCAGTTGGGCGGGGACTGGGGCCAACGTCCTGACTTTC. Translating gives CASSWAGTGANVLTF.

The J gene is TRBJ2-1, the V gene TRBV18, with 10 bases that match TRBD1. The V gene end was trimmed by 4 bases and the J gene end by 7 bases; junction bases not matched to a gene: 10. From germline, CDR1 is KGHSH and CDR2 LQKENI. The CDR3 length is 16 residues. The CDR3 coding sequence is TGTGCCAGCTCACAGAACTGGGGACAGGGGCTTAATGAGCAGTTCTTC. Translated, it gives CASSQNWGQGLNEQFF.

This clone was recorded once. The chain recombines TRBV25-1 with TRBJ1-4; D possibly corresponds to TRBD1 (6 bases). The germline CDR1 and CDR2 sequences are MGHDK and SYGVNS. V was shortened by 3 bases and J by 5 bases, with 13 bases between the two germline ends. The CDR3 length is 15 residues. The CDR3 coding sequence is TGTGCCAGCAGTGAGGCAACAGGGATGAATGAAAAACTGTTTTTT. It yields the protein CASSEATGMNEKLFF.

Note on this clone: The germline gene is not matched at one end of the junction; a read error may be the cause. The V and J genes are TRBV2 and TRBJ1-1; 7 positions match TRBD1. CDR1 is SNHLY and CDR2 is FYNNEI in the germline V gene. The CDR3 sequence is 8 residues long. DNA for the CDR3: TGTGCCACCCTGGGACAGACCTTT. This encodes CATLGQTF.

This clone appeared once. The V gene is TRBV19, the J gene TRBJ1-6; tentatively, D is TRBD1 (6 bases). The germline CDR1 and CDR2 sequences are LNHDA and SQIVND (reference sequence). The V end lost 7 bases, the J end lost 0 bases, and 25 bases lay between the germline ends. This CDR3 contains 20 residues. CDR3 loop: CASISDRRRVSSSYNSPLHF. The CDR3 nucleotides read TGTGCCAGTATCAGTGACAGGCGACGGGTCTCTAGCTCCTATAATTCACCCCTCCACTTT.

As for this clone: The junction departs from germline at one end; a sequencing error may be responsible. The chain combines TRBV10-2 with TRBJ1-5; TRBD1 matches at 7 bases. In germline, CDR1 is WSHSY, CDR2 SAAADI. CDR3 length: 16 residues. The DNA of the CDR3 is TGCGCCAGCAGCCCAACAGGACAGGTTGAGAATCGGCCCCAGCATTTT. Residues: CASSPTGQVENRPQHF.

This chain connects TRBV11-2 to TRBJ1-1, with D unclear. The CDR3 runs 14 residues. Germline V lookup: CDR1 SGHAT, CDR2 FQNNGV. Trimming shortened V by 1 base and J by 4 bases, and 10 bases separated the two germline ends. CDR3 DNA: TGTGCCAGCAGCTTAGTGGGCCCCGGCACTGAAGCTTTCTTT. It encodes CASSLVGPGTEAFF.

The gene calls are TRBV19 and TRBJ1-2; D gene uncertain. Germline V gene sequence: CDR1 LNHDA, CDR2 SQIVND (reference sequence). This CDR3 is 15 amino acids long. V dropped 7 bases and J dropped 2 bases, with 17 bases sitting between them. Here the CDR3 reads CASNLKETRNYGYTF. CDR3 DNA sequence: TGTGCCAGTAACCTAAAAGAGACTCGCAACTATGGCTACACCTTC.

V gene TRBV18 combines with J gene TRBJ2-7; possible D gene TRBD2, 7 bases. The germline V gene encodes CDR1 KGHSH and CDR2 LQKENI. V lost 2 bases, J lost 3 bases, and 14 bases lay in between. The CDR3 is made up of 15 amino acids. As DNA, the CDR3 is TGTGCCAGCTCACCAGTCCGGGGGGCCGACTACGAGCAGTACTTC. Amino acids: CASSPVRGADYEQYF.

The rearrangement joins TRBV5-1 to TRBJ2-5; unclear D gene. This CDR3 spans 14 amino acids. Trimming took off 0 bases at V and 2 bases at J, with 8 bases between the two ends. Germline CDR1 reads SGHRS; CDR2 reads YFSETQ. The CDR3 here is CASSLVSMQETQYF. As DNA, the CDR3 is TGCGCCAGCAGCTTGGTTTCTATGCAAGAGACCCAGTACTTC.

The chain links TRBV7-9 to TRBJ2-7, with D possibly TRBD1 on 5 matching bases. V lost 7 bases and J 3 bases, leaving 7 bases between the germline ends. The CDR3 length is 11 residues. Germline V gene data show CDR1 as SEHNR and CDR2 as FQNEAQ (reference sequence). The chain's CDR3 is CASTQGYEQYF. CDR3 nucleotides: TGTGCCAGCACCCAGGGCTACGAGCAGTACTTC.

The genes are TRBV6-5 and TRBJ1-2; 9 positions match TRBD1. Per germline, CDR1 MNHEY and CDR2 SVGAGI. This CDR3 has 16 residues. V was pared by 4 bases and J by 4 bases, with 10 bases of the junction left unmatched. CDR3 loop: CASSFTGQGQSYGYTF. The CDR3 nucleotides read TGTGCCAGCAGTTTTACGGGACAGGGACAGAGCTATGGCTACACCTTC.

The chain joins TRBV6-5 to TRBJ2-7; TRBD1 matches 8 bases. J gave up 0 bases and V 6 bases, and 7 bases lay outside the gene matches. Per the germline V gene, CDR1 is MNHEY and CDR2 is SVGAGI. This CDR3 has 15 residues. The CDR3 DNA follows: TGTGCCAGCAGACCCCAGGGGGCCAGCTCCTACGAGCAGTACTTC. The encoded protein is CASRPQGASSYEQYF.

The V call is TRBV6-4, the J call TRBJ1-6; no reliable D call. Between the trimmed V and J ends, which lost 4 bases and 6 bases, there was a span of 7 bases. The germline V gene encodes CDR1 MRHNA and CDR2 SNTAGT. The CDR3 contains 13 residues. CDR3 residues: CASSVRSNSPLHF. The DNA for the CDR3 is TGTGCCAGCAGTGTCAGGTCTAATTCACCCCTCCACTTT.

This chain links TRBV5-5 with TRBJ1-5; tentatively, D is TRBD1 (5 bases). The CDR3 has 12 amino acids. Trimming took off 4 bases at V and 4 bases at J, with 6 bases between the two ends. CDR1 and CDR2 from the germline V gene are SGHKS and YYEKEE (reference sequence). CDR3 amino acids: CASSRGNQPQHF. In DNA, the CDR3 is TGTGCCAGCAGCCGGGGGAATCAGCCCCAGCATTTT.

This chain joins TRBV6-6 and TRBJ2-7, with D tentatively TRBD1 (6 bases). V dropped 0 bases and J dropped 5 bases, with 14 bases sitting between them. CDR3 length: 15 amino acids. Germline values: CDR1 MNHNY, CDR2 SVGAGI (reference sequence). The CDR3 nucleotides read TGTGCCAGCAGTTACTCGACAGGCTACCGGGACGAGCAGTACTTC. Translated, it gives CASSYSTGYRDEQYF.